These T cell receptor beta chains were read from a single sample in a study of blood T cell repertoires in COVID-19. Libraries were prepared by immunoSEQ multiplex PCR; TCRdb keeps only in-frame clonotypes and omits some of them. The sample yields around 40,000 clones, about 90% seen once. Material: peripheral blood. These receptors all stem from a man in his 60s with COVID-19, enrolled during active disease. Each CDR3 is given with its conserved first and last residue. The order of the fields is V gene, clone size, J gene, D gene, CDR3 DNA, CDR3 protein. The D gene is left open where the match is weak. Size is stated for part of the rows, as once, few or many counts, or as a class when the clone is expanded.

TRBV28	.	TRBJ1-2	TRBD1	TGTGCCAGCTCCCCGGGACAGAAAGTGTATGGCTACACCTTC	CASSPGQKVYGYTF
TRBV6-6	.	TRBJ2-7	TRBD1	TGTGCCAGCACGGGGACAGGGGAGGGCTACGAGCAGTACTTC	CASTGTGEGYEQYF
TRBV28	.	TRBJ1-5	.	TGTGCCAGCAGTTTCGCGGAGACCGATAGCAATCAGCCCCAGCATTTT	CASSFAETDSNQPQHF
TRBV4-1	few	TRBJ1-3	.	TGCGCCAGCAGCCAAGATCAGGGGCCCGGAAACACCATATATTTT	CASSQDQGPGNTIYF
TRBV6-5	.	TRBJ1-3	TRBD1	TGTGCCAGCTCGACAGGGGGAGCTGGAAACACCATATATTTT	CASSTGGAGNTIYF
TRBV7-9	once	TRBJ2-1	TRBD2	TGTGCCAGCAGCCCTGTACTAGCGGGAGAATACTTTGGGGAGTTCTTC	CASSPVLAGEYFGEFF
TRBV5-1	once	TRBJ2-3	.	TGCGCCAGCAGCTTGGATGCGGTTAGCACAGATACGCAGTATTTT	CASSLDAVSTDTQYF
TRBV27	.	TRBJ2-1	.	TGTGCCAGCACGACGACGGCGAGGAATGAGCAGTTCTTC	CASTTTARNEQFF
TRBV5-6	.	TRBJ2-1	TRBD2	TGTGCCAGCAGCGGGTCTGGGACTAGCGGGAGTAATGAGCAGTTCTTC	CASSGSGTSGSNEQFF
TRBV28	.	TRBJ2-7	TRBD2	TGTGCCAGCAGTTTAGGCGGGAGGGCCTCCGAGCAGTACTTC	CASSLGGRASEQYF
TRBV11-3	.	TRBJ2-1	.	TGTGCCAGCGGGACACCTCTTGGTAATGAGCAGTTCTTC	CASGTPLGNEQFF
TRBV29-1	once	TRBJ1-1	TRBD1	TGCAGCCATCGGCAGGGGGCGGACGATAACACTGAAGCTTTCTTT	CSHRQGADDNTEAFF
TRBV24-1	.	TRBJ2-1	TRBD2	TGTGCCACCAGTGAGTGGAGCGGGAGTTACAATGAGCAGTTCTTC	CATSEWSGSYNEQFF
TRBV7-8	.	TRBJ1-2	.	TGTGCCAGCAGCAACCCGGACAGTGGGCATGGCTACACCTTC	CASSNPDSGHGYTF
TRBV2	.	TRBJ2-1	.	TGTGCCAGCAGTGTTGACAGTAAGGTGGACAAGGGCTCCTACAATGAGCAGTTCTTC	CASSVDSKVDKGSYNEQFF
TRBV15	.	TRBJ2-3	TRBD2	TGTGCCACCAGCAGAGATTTCGGGACTATCAGCACAGATACGCAGTATTTT	CATSRDFGTISTDTQYF
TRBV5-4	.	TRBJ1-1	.	TGTGCCAGCAGTTATGATGGCAGGACTGAAGCTTTCTTT	CASSYDGRTEAFF
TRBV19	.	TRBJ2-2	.	TGTGCCAGTAGTATGGGAAGGCTGGGAGAGGAGCTGTTTTTT	CASSMGRLGEELFF
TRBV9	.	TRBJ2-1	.	TGTGCCAGCAGCCCGCTGGGGGGTGATGAGCAGTTCTTC	CASSPLGGDEQFF